This T cell receptor beta chain derives from a study of T-cell reconstitution after alpha-beta-depleted transplantation in children. This clonotype appeared many times. A library of TCRbeta sequences, prepared with unique molecular identifiers, was generated. TCRdb itself ran the PCR reads through MiXCR, one entry per CDR3 protein. The table lists about 690,000 distinct CDR3 sequences, around a sixth of them singletons. CDR3 length: 15 amino acids. Trimming took 7 bases from V and 2 from J; bases not matched to a gene: 5. The germline CDR1 and CDR2 sequences are SGHTA and FQGNSA. The receptor was isolated from a human donor who donated a stem cell graft to a child with acute myeloid leukemia. The chain joins TRBV7-2 to TRBJ2-1; 10 nucleotides match TRBD2. Sequenced material: PBMCs from the stem cell graft donor, taken from the stem cell graft. CDR3 nucleotides: TGTGCCAGCAAATTACTAGCGGGGACCTACAATGAGCAGTTCTTC. This sequence encodes CASKLLAGTYNEQFF.